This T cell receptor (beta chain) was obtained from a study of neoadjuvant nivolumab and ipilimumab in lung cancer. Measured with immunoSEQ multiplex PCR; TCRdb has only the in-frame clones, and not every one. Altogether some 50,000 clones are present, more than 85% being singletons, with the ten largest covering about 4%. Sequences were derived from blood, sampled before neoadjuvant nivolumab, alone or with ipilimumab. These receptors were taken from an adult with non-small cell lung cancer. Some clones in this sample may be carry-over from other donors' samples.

CDR3: CASSRDGGGTEAFF. The CDR3, as DNA: TGTGCCAGCTCACGAGACGGTGGGGGAACTGAAGCTTTCTTT. This sequence joins TRBV18 and TRBJ1-1; TRBD1 is a possible D gene (5 bases). Trimming stripped 4 bases from V and 5 bases from J, with 14 bases between. CDR3 length: 14 residues. Germline V gives CDR1 KGHSH, CDR2 LQKENI.